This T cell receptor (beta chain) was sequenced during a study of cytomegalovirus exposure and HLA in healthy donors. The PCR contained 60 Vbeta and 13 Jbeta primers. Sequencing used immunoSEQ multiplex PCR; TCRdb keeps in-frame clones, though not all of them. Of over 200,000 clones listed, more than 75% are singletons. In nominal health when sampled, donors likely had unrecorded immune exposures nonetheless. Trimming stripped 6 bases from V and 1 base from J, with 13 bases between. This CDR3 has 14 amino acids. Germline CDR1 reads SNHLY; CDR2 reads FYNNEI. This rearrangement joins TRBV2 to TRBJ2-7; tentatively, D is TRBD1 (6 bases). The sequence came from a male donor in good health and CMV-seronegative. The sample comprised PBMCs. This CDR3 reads CASSWQGQSYEQYF. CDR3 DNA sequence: TGTGCCAGCAGCTGGCAGGGACAATCCTACGAGCAGTACTTC. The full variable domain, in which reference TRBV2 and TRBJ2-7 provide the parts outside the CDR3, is EPEVTQTPSHQVTQMGQEVILRCVPISNHLYFYWYRQILGQKVEFLVSFYNNEISEKSEIFDDQFSVERPDGSNFTLKIRSTKLEDSAMYFCASSWQGQSYEQYFGPGTRLTVT.